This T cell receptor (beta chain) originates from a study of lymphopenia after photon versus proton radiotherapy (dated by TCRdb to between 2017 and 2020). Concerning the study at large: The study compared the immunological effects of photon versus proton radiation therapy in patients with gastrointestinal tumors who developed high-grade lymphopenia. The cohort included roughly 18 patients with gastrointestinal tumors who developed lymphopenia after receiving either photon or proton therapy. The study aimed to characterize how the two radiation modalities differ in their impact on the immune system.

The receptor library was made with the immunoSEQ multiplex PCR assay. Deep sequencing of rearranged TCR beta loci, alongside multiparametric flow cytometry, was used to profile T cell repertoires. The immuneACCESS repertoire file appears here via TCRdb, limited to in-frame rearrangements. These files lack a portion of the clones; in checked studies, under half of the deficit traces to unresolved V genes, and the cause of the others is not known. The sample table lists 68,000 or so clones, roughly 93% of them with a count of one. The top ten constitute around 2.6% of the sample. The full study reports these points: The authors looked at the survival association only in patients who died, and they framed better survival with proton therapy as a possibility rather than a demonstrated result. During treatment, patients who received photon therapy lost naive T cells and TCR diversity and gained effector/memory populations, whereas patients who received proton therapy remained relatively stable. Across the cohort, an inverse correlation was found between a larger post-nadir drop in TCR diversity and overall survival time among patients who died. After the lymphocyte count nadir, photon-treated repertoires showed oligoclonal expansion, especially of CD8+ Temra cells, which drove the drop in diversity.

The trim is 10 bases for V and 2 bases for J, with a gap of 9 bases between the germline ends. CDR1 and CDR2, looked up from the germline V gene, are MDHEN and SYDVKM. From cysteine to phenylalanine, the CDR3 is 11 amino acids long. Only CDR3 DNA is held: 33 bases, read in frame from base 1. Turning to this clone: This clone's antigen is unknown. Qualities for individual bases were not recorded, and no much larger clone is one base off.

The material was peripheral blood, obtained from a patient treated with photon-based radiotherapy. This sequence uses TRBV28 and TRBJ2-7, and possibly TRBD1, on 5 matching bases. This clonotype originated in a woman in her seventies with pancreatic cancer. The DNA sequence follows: TGTGCCATCGGACAAGCCTACGAGCAGTACTTC. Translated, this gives CAIGQAYEQYF.